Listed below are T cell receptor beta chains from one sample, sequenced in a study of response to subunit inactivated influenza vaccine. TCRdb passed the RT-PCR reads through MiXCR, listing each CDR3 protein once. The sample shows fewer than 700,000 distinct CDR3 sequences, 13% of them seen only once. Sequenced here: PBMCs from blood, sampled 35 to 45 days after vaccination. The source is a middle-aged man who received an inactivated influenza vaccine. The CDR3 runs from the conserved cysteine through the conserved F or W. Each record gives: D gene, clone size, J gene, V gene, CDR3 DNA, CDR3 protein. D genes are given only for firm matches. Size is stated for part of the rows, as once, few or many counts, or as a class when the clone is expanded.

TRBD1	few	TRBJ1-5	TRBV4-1	TGCGCCAGCAGCCAAGGACAGGGGATTTATCAGCCCCAGCATTTT	CASSQGQGIYQPQHF
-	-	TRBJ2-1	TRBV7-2	TGTGCCAGCAGCTCATCTGGGGGGACAGTTTACAATGAGCAGTTCTTC	CASSSSGGTVYNEQFF
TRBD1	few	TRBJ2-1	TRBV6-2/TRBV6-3	TGTGCCAGCAGTCCCTCTTGGGGACAGGGGGCCCATGAGCAGTTCTTC	CASSPSWGQGAHEQFF
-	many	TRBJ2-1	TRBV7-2	TGTGCCAGCAGCTTTGGAGTATCTAATGAGCAGTTCTTC	CASSFGVSNEQFF
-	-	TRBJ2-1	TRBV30	TGTGCCTGGAGCGCGACTAGTGGCGAAAATGAGCAGTTCTTC	CAWSATSGENEQFF
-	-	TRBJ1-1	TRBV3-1	TGTGCCAGCAGACCAGGCGGACTCTCTTCCCTTTTGGGAGCTTTCTTT	CASRPGGLSSLLGAFF
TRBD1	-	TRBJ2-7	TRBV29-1	TGCAGCGTGGCCGGGACAGGATCCTACGAGCAGTACTTC	CSVAGTGSYEQYF
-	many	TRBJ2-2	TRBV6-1	TGTGCCAGCAGGCCCGGGACTTCGAACACCGGGGAGCTGTTTTTT	CASRPGTSNTGELFF
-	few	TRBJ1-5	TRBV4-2	TGTGCCAGCAGCCAAGAAGGGGCGGGGGATAGCAATCAGCCCCAGCATTTT	CASSQEGAGDSNQPQHF
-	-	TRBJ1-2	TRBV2	TGTGCCAGCAGTGCGGATACAGGGTTCTATGGCTACACCTTC	CASSADTGFYGYTF
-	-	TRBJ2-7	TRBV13	TGTGCCAGCAGCGAAACATCTAACTCCTACGAGCAGTACTTC	CASSETSNSYEQYF
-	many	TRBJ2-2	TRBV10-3	TGTGCCATCATTAATATGAACACCGGGGAGCTGTTTTTT	CAIINMNTGELFF
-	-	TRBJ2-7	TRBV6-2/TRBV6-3	TGTGCCAGCAGTTACTCGATGGGACTCCCGGTCGGGCAGTACTTC	CASSYSMGLPVGQYF
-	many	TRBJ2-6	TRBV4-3	TGCGCCAGCAGCCAAGAAGGTGGACTGCCCTCTGGGGCCAACGTCCTGACTTTC	CASSQEGGLPSGANVLTF
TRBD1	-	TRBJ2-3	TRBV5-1	TGCGCCAGCAGCGTGACCGGACAGGGCTTCACAGATACGCAGTATTTT	CASSVTGQGFTDTQYF
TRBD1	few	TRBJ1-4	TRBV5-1	TGCGCCAGCAGCCGCGGACAGGGTCGCGATGAAAAACTGTTTTTT	CASSRGQGRDEKLFF
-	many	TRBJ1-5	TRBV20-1	TGCAGTGCTAGGCCGGCAGGGCTGTTGAGCAATCAGCCCCAGCATTTT	CSARPAGLLSNQPQHF
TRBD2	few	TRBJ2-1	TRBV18	TGTGCCAGCTCACCACGGACTAGCGGAATCGGATACAATGAGCAGTTCTTC	CASSPRTSGIGYNEQFF
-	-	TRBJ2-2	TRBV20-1	TGCAGTGCCCGTAGGCGGACGGACGGGGAGCTGTTTTTT	CSARRRTDGELFF
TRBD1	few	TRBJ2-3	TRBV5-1	TGCGCCAGCAGCACTCAGGGGGCGTACACAGATACGCAGTATTTT	CASSTQGAYTDTQYF
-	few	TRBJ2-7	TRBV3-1	TGTGCCAGCAGCCCAAGGATGGGGGTCGAGCAGTACTTC	CASSPRMGVEQYF
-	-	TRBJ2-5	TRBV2	TGTGCCAGCGCCTCGGGAGTGTACCAAGAGACCCAGTACTTC	CASASGVYQETQYF
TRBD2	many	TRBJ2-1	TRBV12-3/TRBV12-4	TGTGCCAGCAGTACCTTAGCGGGAGTCCCCCAGGATGAGCAGTTCTTC	CASSTLAGVPQDEQFF
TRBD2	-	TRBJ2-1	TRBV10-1	TGCGCCAGCAGTGAACGGGCGATTAGCGGGGGAGACAATGAGCAGTTCTTC	CASSERAISGGDNEQFF
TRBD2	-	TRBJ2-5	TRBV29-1	TGCAGCGTTGAAGGAAAGGGACTAGCGGGAGTTCGGCAAGAGACCCAGTACTTC	CSVEGKGLAGVRQETQYF
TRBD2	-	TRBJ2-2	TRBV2	TGTGCCAGCAAAAGGGAGGGGACGAACACCGGGGAGCTGTTTTTT	CASKREGTNTGELFF
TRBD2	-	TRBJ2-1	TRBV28	TGTGCCAGCAGTGGGAAGACATTCAGCGGGAGAGACAATGAGCAGTTCTTC	CASSGKTFSGRDNEQFF
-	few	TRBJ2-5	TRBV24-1	TGTGCCACCAGTGATGAGGGAGAGACCCAGTACTTC	CATSDEGETQYF
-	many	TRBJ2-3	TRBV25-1	TGTGCCAGCAGTGAATGGGAGAAGGGGCCAAATTTT	CASSEWEKGPNF
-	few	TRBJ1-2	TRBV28	TGTGCCAGCAGCCTCCCCATTAACTATGGCTACACCTTC	CASSLPINYGYTF
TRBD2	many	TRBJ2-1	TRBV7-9	TGTGCCAGCTCGGGGGGGGCGTCCTACAATGAGCAGTTCTTC	CASSGGASYNEQFF
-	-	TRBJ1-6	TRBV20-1	TGCAGTGCTAAGGTGCTGGGGGTGGATTCACCCCTCCACTTT	CSAKVLGVDSPLHF
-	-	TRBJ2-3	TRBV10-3	TGTGCCATCAGTGAGTCGTCCCCAGGGCCGACAGATACGCAGTATTTT	CAISESSPGPTDTQYF
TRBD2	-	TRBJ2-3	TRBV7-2	TGTGCCAGCAGCTTTCCTAGCGGGGGGCCCCACACAGATACGCAGTATTTT	CASSFPSGGPHTDTQYF
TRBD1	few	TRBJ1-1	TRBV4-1	TGCGCCAGCAGCCCGCTGCAGGGGGCGGACACTGAAGCTTTCTTT	CASSPLQGADTEAFF
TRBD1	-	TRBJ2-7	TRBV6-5	TGTGCCAGCAGTTTGACAGGGATTTCCTACGAGCAGTACTTC	CASSLTGISYEQYF
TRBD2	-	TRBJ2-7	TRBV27	TGTGCCAGCAGTTCTCCGTCTAGCGGGAGGGCCGGGGAGCAGTACTTC	CASSSPSSGRAGEQYF
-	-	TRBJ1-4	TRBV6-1	TGTGCCAGCAGAATCCGACCGATCCGTAATGAAAAACTGTTTTTT	CASRIRPIRNEKLFF
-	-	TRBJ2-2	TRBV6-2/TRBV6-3	TGTGCCAGCAGTTCGCCGACTAGATCGGGCCACCCCGGGGAGCTGTTTTTT	CASSSPTRSGHPGELFF
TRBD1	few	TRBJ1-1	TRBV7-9	TGTGCCAGCAGCCTCCTCCAGGCCAGGGGGCTTGGTGCTTTCTTT	CASSLLQARGLGAFF
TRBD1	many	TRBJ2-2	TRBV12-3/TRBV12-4	TGTGCCAGCAGTTCCACAGGGGGCGCATCCGGGGAGCTGTTTTTT	CASSSTGGASGELFF
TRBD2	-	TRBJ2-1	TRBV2	TGTGCCCGCTGCCTCCGAATTAGCGGGGTCCCGTCCTACAATGAGCAGTTCTTC	CARCLRISGVPSYNEQFF